The rows below give T cell receptor beta chains drawn from one sample of a study of Graves' ophthalmopathy and Graves' hyperthyroidism. TCRdb processed the multiplex PCR reads anew with MiXCR; each CDR3 protein has one entry. Of approximately 410,000 distinct CDR3 sequences in the sample, roughly 15% were seen once. The specimen was peripheral blood. The receptors shown here come from a woman between 18 and 30 years old with stable Graves' hyperthyroidism. Each CDR3 is given with its conserved first and last residue. Fields, in order: CDR3 DNA, CDR3 protein, clone size, J gene, V gene, D gene. A D gene is named only where the DNA matches it firmly. Size is omitted from some rows. Given values are once, few, many or a class for expanded clones.

TGTGCCAGCAGCGAACAGGGAGATTATGGCTACACCTTC | CASSEQGDYGYTF | many | TRBJ1-2 | TRBV7-9 | -
TGTGCTAGCAGCTTGTCAGGGGACACTGAAGCTTTCTTT | CASSLSGDTEAFF | many | TRBJ1-1 | TRBV12-3/TRBV12-4 | -
TGCAGTGCTAGGATGCAAGCAGGGGCCAACGTCCTGACTTTC | CSARMQAGANVLTF | - | TRBJ2-6 | TRBV20-1 | -
TGTGCCAGCAGCCAAGAGCCAGCGGGGTCGAGAGAGACCCAGTACTTC | CASSQEPAGSRETQYF | many | TRBJ2-5 | TRBV3-1 | TRBD2
TGTGCCAGTAGTCCCCCTCTGGATGACTGGTTAAACTATGGCTACACCTTC | CASSPPLDDWLNYGYTF | many | TRBJ1-2 | TRBV19 | -
TGTGCCAGCAGTTCAGACAGACCCGTGGAAGAAGGGTACACCTTC | CASSSDRPVEEGYTF | many | TRBJ1-2 | TRBV2 | -
TGTGCCAGCAGCTTCCCTTGGGGAGGGGCCACTGAAGCTTTCTTT | CASSFPWGGATEAFF | many | TRBJ1-1 | TRBV11-3 | -
TGTGCCAGCAGCCAAGCAAGGGACACTGAAGCTTTCTTT | CASSQARDTEAFF | many | TRBJ1-1 | TRBV14 | -
TGTGCCAGTAGTATAGGCCCCGCTTCCGGGGAGCTGTTTTTT | CASSIGPASGELFF | few | TRBJ2-2 | TRBV19 | -
TGTGCCAGCAGCTTATATTCGGGAGTCTACGAGCAGTACTTC | CASSLYSGVYEQYF | once | TRBJ2-7 | TRBV7-2 | -
TGTGCCAGCAGCCACCCGGCAGGGGGCTTTACTGAAGCTTTCTTT | CASSHPAGGFTEAFF | few | TRBJ1-1 | TRBV3-1 | TRBD1
TGTGCCAGCAGCTTGGTCGGGGAACGAGCTTTCTTT | CASSLVGERAFF | many | TRBJ1-1 | TRBV11-2 | -
TGTGCCAGCAGTCCGGGACTAGCGGGGAGAAACGAGCAGTACTTC | CASSPGLAGRNEQYF | many | TRBJ2-7 | TRBV6-1 | TRBD2
TGCAGCGCCGACACAAACTATGGCTACACCTTC | CSADTNYGYTF | many | TRBJ1-2 | TRBV29-1 | -
TGTGCCAGCAGCTTCCCCTGGGACGAAGCTTTCTTT | CASSFPWDEAFF | many | TRBJ1-1 | TRBV11-1 | -
TGTGCCAGCAGGAAGTTAAATCAGCCCCAGCATTTT | CASRKLNQPQHF | few | TRBJ1-5 | TRBV12-3/TRBV12-4 | -